The 9 T cell receptor beta chains given below trace back to one sample, sequenced in a study of Ad26.COV2.S vaccination and SARS-CoV-2 variants. Treatment reported: around 19 received Ad26.COV2.S at low or high dose, single or two shots; five or six received placebo; per-sample allocation not given. Repertoires come from day 63 after the first vaccine or placebo injection. The assay was immunoSEQ multiplex PCR, and TCRdb's table has in-frame clones only and misses some. The repertoire consists of 380,000 or so clones, with roughly 89% occurring once and the leading ten covering just under 5%. The starting material was peripheral blood, obtained in a trial of Ad26.COV2.S vaccine versus placebo. The receptors derive from a person aged 18-65 years who received the Ad26.COV2.S COVID-19 vaccine or a placebo.

The chain carries TRBV13 and TRBJ2-5, with 7 nucleotides matching TRBD2. The V gene's germline CDR1 is PRHDT and CDR2 FYEKMQ (reference sequence). J gave up 5 bases and V 2 bases, and 11 bases lay outside the gene matches. The CDR3 runs to 16 residues. The CDR3 DNA is TGTGCCAGCAGCTTAACCGGAGCGGGGTCGGATGAGACCCAGTACTTC. Protein product: CASSLTGAGSDETQYF.

This clone is a singleton in its sample. The rearrangement uses TRBV5-6 and TRBJ1-2; D remains ambiguous. Per germline, CDR1 SGHDT and CDR2 YYEEEE. The V gene lost 4 bases and the J gene lost 6 bases, with 7 bases spanning the gap. The CDR3 totals 11 residues. The CDR3 DNA reads TGTGCCAGCAGCGGGAGTCATGGCTACACCTTC. As protein: CASSGSHGYTF.

This clone was detected only a few times. The rearrangement links TRBV30 to TRBJ1-2; D uncertain. V was clipped by 7 bases and J by 0 bases, with 6 bases between them. Germline CDR1 GTSNPN, CDR2 SVGIG (reference sequence). This CDR3 is built from 11 residues. CDR3: CALDANYGYTF. The CDR3 DNA sequence: TGTGCCTTAGACGCTAACTATGGCTACACCTTC.

This chain links TRBV6-5 with TRBJ1-5, with 7 bases matching TRBD1. V lost 6 bases and J lost 9; bases outside the gene matches: 11. There are 14 residues in the CDR3. Germline V gene lookup returns CDR1 MNHEY and CDR2 SVGAGI. CDR3 DNA: TGTGCCAGCAGCGGAGGGACAGCCGTGGCGCCCCAGCATTTT. Its translation is CASSGGTAVAPQHF.

The V call is TRBV18, the J call TRBJ2-7; D unclear. Germline values: CDR1 KGHSH, CDR2 LQKENI. This CDR3 is 17 amino acids long. V was trimmed by 4 bases and J by 1 base, leaving 20 bases between them. Here the CDR3 DNA reads TGTGCCAGCTCACTAACGGTAGGCCAGCTAACGTCCTACGAGCAGTACTTC. The encoded protein is CASSLTVGQLTSYEQYF.

The rearrangement uses TRBV5-1 and TRBJ2-2, with D unresolved. V gave up 0 bases and J gave up 4 bases, with 13 bases separating them. This CDR3 has 16 residues. Germline V gene data show CDR1 as SGHRS and CDR2 as YFSETQ. For the CDR3, the DNA is TGCGCCAGCAGCTTGGCAGTGGGTTTTTCCACCGGGGAGCTGTTTTTT. Its protein product is CASSLAVGFSTGELFF.

The chain joins TRBV11-2 to TRBJ2-3, with 8 bases fitting TRBD1. V dropped 0 bases and J dropped 0; count of bases not matched to a gene: 11. Looked up from germline, CDR1 is SGHAT and CDR2 is FQNNGV. CDR3 length: 19 amino acids. As DNA, the CDR3 is TGTGCCAGCAGCTTAGATGAAGTCTCAGGGGGCGCAAGCACAGATACGCAGTATTTT. This gives the protein CASSLDEVSGGASTDTQYF.

Here the CDR3 reads CASSSHRGLFYNEQFF. The CDR3 nucleotides are TGTGCCAGCAGCTCTCACAGGGGACTTTTCTACAATGAGCAGTTCTTC. The chain links TRBV7-8 to TRBJ2-1; the D gene is possibly TRBD1 (7 bases). This CDR3 contains 16 residues. CDR1 and CDR2 (germline): SGHVS, FQNEAQ. Trimming took off 4 bases at V and 3 bases at J, with 16 bases between the two ends.

The chain recombines TRBV2 with TRBJ2-1, with D unresolved. Trimming removed 6 bases at V and 3 bases at J, with 6 bases between. The V gene's germline CDR1 is SNHLY and CDR2 FYNNEI. The CDR3 contains 12 residues. The CDR3 reads CASSLGYNEQFF. CDR3 nucleotides: TGTGCCAGCAGCCTAGGCTACAATGAGCAGTTCTTC.